This TCR beta chain was observed in a study of preoperative IRX-2 immunotherapy in early breast cancer (dated by TCRdb to about 2019). The treatment or condition label, read with the paper, signifies: preoperative locoregional IRX-2 cytokine immunotherapy. The samples were obtained from a phase Ib study that tested preoperative, locoregional IRX-2 cytokine immunotherapy designed to prime immune responses. Patients with early-stage breast cancer who were given IRX-2 before surgery served as donors. On this clone: The antigen this receptor binds is unknown. Base qualities were left out, and no much larger clone turns up one base away.

The library was generated by the immunoSEQ multiplex PCR assay. Entries here come from immuneACCESS through TCRdb and include only in-frame sequences with V and J called. Some clones fail to appear in such tables; in the studies checked, an unresolved V gene covers under half of the shortfall, and the cause of the remainder is unknown. This sample has approximately 20,000 clones in its table, and 85% of those were observed once. The ten largest clones represent about 1% of the sample. As encoded in the germline V gene, CDR1 is MNHGY while CDR2 is SAAAGT. V is pruned by 2 bases and J by 8 bases, leaving 5 bases of the junction without a gene match. The CDR3 contains 14 residues, cysteine and phenylalanine counted. Only the CDR3 part of the read is kept: 42 bases, read in frame from the first base.

The sequence links TRBV6-8 to TRBJ1-4; 7 bases in the middle match TRBD1. This sequence originates from a human donor with breast cancer. Sequenced material: lymph node tissue, taken after IRX-2 immunotherapy. Read as DNA, the sequence is TGTGCCAGCAGTTACGGGGGACAGTCCGAAAAACTGTTTTTT. It translates to CASSYGGQSEKLFF.